The 17 T cell receptor beta chains in this list originate from one sample, sequenced in a study of CD8+ T cells in alopecia areata. The treatment: oral pan-JAK inhibitor, 5-10 mg twice daily. Sequencing used cDNA as its template, made by extracting RNA and reverse transcribing it. Produced via immunoSEQ multiplex PCR; TCRdb's table is partial and in-frame only. The repertoire has about 210,000 clones, 64% of them found once; the top ten carry around 4.2%. The sample consisted of CD4+ T cells sorted from blood, taken at week 4, from a patient treated with tofacitinib. The receptor set was obtained from a human donor with alopecia areata.

In this sample, this clone turned up a few times. The chain carries TRBV27 and TRBJ1-1; possible D gene TRBD1, 5 bases. The CDR3 spans 13 residues. The germline CDR1 and CDR2 sequences are MNHEY and SMNVEV (reference sequence). Trimming pared 2 bases from V and 3 bases from J, leaving 7 bases between. CDR3 loop: CASSLGGDTEAFF. The CDR3, as DNA: TGTGCCAGCAGTTTAGGGGGAGACACTGAAGCTTTCTTT.

CDR3 protein: CSVAERGSYNEQFF. As DNA, the CDR3 is TGCAGCGTTGCTGAGCGGGGGTCCTACAATGAGCAGTTCTTC. The V and J genes are TRBV29-1 and TRBJ2-1; 8 bases align to TRBD2. The CDR3 length is 14 residues. The V gene end was trimmed by 4 bases and the J gene end by 1 base; junction bases not matched to a gene: 3. Germline V CDR1 and CDR2: SQVTM, ANQGSEA.

The V call is TRBV30, the J call TRBJ1-2; a possible D gene is TRBD1 (6 bases). Looked up from germline, CDR1 is GTSNPN and CDR2 is SVGIG (reference sequence). The V gene lost 7 bases and the J gene lost 3 bases, with 15 bases spanning the gap. The CDR3 totals 13 residues. Written as DNA, the CDR3 is TGTGCCTACTCCCAGGGGAGTTACTATGGCTACACCTTC. It yields the protein CAYSQGSYYGYTF.

In its sample, this clone was seen a few times. This sequence joins TRBV4-3 and TRBJ2-5, with no clear D. The CDR3 runs to 15 residues. Between the trimmed V and J ends, which lost 0 bases and 2 bases, there was a span of 10 bases. Germline CDR1 reads LGHNA; CDR2 reads YSLEER. The CDR3 DNA sequence: TGCGCCAGCAGCCAAGATATCACACGGCAAGAGACCCAGTACTTC. This sequence encodes CASSQDITRQETQYF.

The chain uses TRBV5-1 and TRBJ1-2; TRBD1 matches 9 bases. This CDR3 spans 15 amino acids. Germline V gives CDR1 SGHRS, CDR2 YFSETQ. The V and J ends lost 4 bases and 4 bases, in that order; junction bases with no gene match: 8. The CDR3 loop is CASSDGQGKVYGYTF. Here the CDR3 DNA reads TGCGCCAGCAGCGACGGACAGGGGAAGGTCTATGGCTACACCTTC.

V usage is TRBV15 and J usage is TRBJ2-7; D not certain. V was clipped by 0 bases and J by 2 bases, with 11 bases between them. The CDR3 is made up of 15 amino acids. Germline V lookup: CDR1 LNHNV, CDR2 YYDKDF (reference sequence). CDR3 nucleotide sequence: TGTGCCACCAGCAGAGATCTCGCACAAACCTACGAGCAGTACTTC. It translates to CATSRDLAQTYEQYF.

This chain links TRBV6-6 with TRBJ1-2, with D possibly being TRBD1 (6 bases). There are 14 residues in the CDR3. Germline values: CDR1 MNHNY, CDR2 SVGAGI (reference sequence). V lost 7 bases and J lost 6, with 18 bases in between. The CDR3 reads CASTPLDRMDGYTF. As DNA, the CDR3 is TGTGCCAGCACCCCCTTGGACAGAATGGATGGCTACACCTTC.

The chain has TRBV7-2 and TRBJ2-1; no reliable D call. V dropped 2 bases and J dropped 4 bases, with 9 bases sitting between them. The germline gives CDR1 SGHTA, CDR2 FQGNSA. CDR3 length: 14 amino acids. CDR3 protein: CASSLSPEYNEQFF. The CDR3 DNA follows: TGTGCCAGCAGCTTAAGTCCAGAATACAATGAGCAGTTCTTC.

There are a few counts of this clone. V gene TRBV15 combines with J gene TRBJ1-5, with unresolved D. Trimming removed 0 bases from V and 0 bases from J, with 12 bases in between. The CDR3 contains 17 residues. Germline CDR1 LNHNV, CDR2 YYDKDF (reference sequence). For the CDR3, the DNA is TGTGCCACCAGCAGAGATATGCCGGGGAATAGCAATCAGCCCCAGCATTTT. This translates into CATSRDMPGNSNQPQHF.

CDR3 sequence: CASSPPGGSPSEQYF. CDR3 nucleotide sequence: TGTGCCAGCAGCCCTCCGGGAGGGAGCCCCTCCGAGCAGTACTTC. V and J are TRBV14 and TRBJ2-7; TRBD2 matches 8 bases. The J segment lost 6 bases and the V segment lost 4 bases, leaving 11 bases of the junction unmatched. This CDR3 contains 15 residues. CDR1 and CDR2 (germline): SGHDN, FVKESK.

This clone was picked up a small number of times. The chain couples TRBV10-3 to TRBJ1-1; 8 nucleotides line up with TRBD1. Trimming at V came to 6 bases and at J to 0 bases, leaving 3 bases not matched to a gene. Germline-derived CDR1 and CDR2 are ENHRY and SYGVKD. CDR3 length: 14 residues. The CDR3: CAISGQGMNTEAFF. The DNA for the CDR3 is TGTGCCATCAGCGGACAGGGAATGAACACTGAAGCTTTCTTT.

The V call is TRBV6-5, the J call TRBJ1-2; D not resolved. The CDR3 is 11 amino acids. Looked up from germline, CDR1 is MNHEY and CDR2 is SVGAGI. V lost 4 bases and J lost 4, with 4 bases in between. The CDR3 region has the DNA TGTGCCAGCAGTTCCAGCTATGGCTACACCTTC. As protein: CASSSSYGYTF.

This clone was observed a single time. The chain recombines TRBV29-1 with TRBJ1-2, with no clear D. Germline V gives CDR1 SQVTM, CDR2 ANQGSEA. CDR3 size: 13 residues. The V and J ends lost 6 bases and 7 bases respectively, with 18 bases between them. CDR3 sequence (DNA): TGCAGCGTCGAAAACCTTAAATCGGGTGGCTACACCTTC. Protein: CSVENLKSGGYTF.

This clone was observed a handful of times. The chain couples TRBV5-1 to TRBJ2-1; a possible D gene is TRBD1 (5 bases). Germline V gene data show CDR1 as SGHRS and CDR2 as YFSETQ. Trimming shortened V by 0 bases and J by 8 bases, and 15 bases separated the two germline ends. The CDR3 covers 15 residues. This chain's CDR3 is CASSLDRPSADEQFF. The CDR3 DNA reads as TGCGCCAGCAGCTTGGACAGGCCTTCGGCCGATGAGCAGTTCTTC.

The chain recombines TRBV30 with TRBJ2-1, with D unresolved. Germline V gene lookup returns CDR1 GTSNPN and CDR2 SVGIG (reference sequence). The CDR3 contains 12 residues. V dropped 2 bases and J dropped 5 bases, with 7 bases sitting between them. CDR3 DNA: TGTGCCTGGAGTCTGGTGGACAATGAGCAGTTCTTC. It translates to CAWSLVDNEQFF.

There are a few counts of this clone. V and J are TRBV10-3 and TRBJ2-7; D not certain. In germline, CDR1 is ENHRY, CDR2 SYGVKD. CDR3 length: 11 residues. Trimming took 4 bases from V and 5 from J, leaving 6 bases between them. CDR3 region: CAISGLDEQYF. CDR3 coding DNA: TGTGCCATCAGTGGGCTAGACGAGCAGTACTTC.

The genes are TRBV7-9 and TRBJ2-3, with D tentatively TRBD1 or TRBD2 (5 bases each). This CDR3 is 15 amino acids long. V shed 5 bases and J shed 2 bases, with 14 bases lying between them. Looked up from germline, CDR1 is SEHNR and CDR2 is FQNEAQ (reference sequence). The CDR3 DNA follows: TGTGCCAGCAGCCCATCCTGGGACCACACAGATACGCAGTATTTT. This gives the protein CASSPSWDHTDTQYF.